One sample yielded the 8 T cell receptor beta chains listed below, sequenced in a study of radiotherapy plus CTLA-4 blockade in lung cancer. This table comes from immunoSEQ multiplex PCR, and its TCRdb copy is limited to in-frame clones, with some not included. The data show about 38,000 clones, 70% to 85% seen once. The sequencing here drew on peripheral blood, taken from a patient treated with radiotherapy plus ipilimumab. The receptor set was obtained from a human donor with non-small cell lung cancer who had stable disease on radiotherapy plus ipilimumab.

CDR3 DNA: TGTGCCAGCATGTCAGGGGAAGAGGGGAATTCACCCCTCCACTTT. Protein product: CASMSGEEGNSPLHF. V and J are TRBV28 and TRBJ1-6, with D possibly being TRBD1 (6 bases). Trimming stripped 7 bases from V and 7 bases from J, with 17 bases between. This CDR3 spans 15 amino acids. Germline-derived CDR1 and CDR2 are MDHEN and SYDVKM.

The V and J genes are TRBV5-1 and TRBJ1-5, with TRBD1 identical over 10 bases. Germline V gene data show CDR1 as SGHRS and CDR2 as YFSETQ. V lost 3 bases, J lost 7 bases, and 4 bases stayed unmatched. This CDR3 region has 14 residues. The CDR3 DNA reads TGCGCCAGCAGCTCCGGACAGGGGGGCCAGCCCCAGCATTTT. Translation gives CASSSGQGGQPQHF.

The CDR3 nucleotides read TGCGCCAGCAGCTCAGGAACCGGGACAGGGTGGAACACCATATATTTT. It yields the protein CASSSGTGTGWNTIYF. The rearrangement joins TRBV5-1 to TRBJ1-3, with 9 bases lining up with TRBD1. The J segment lost 7 bases and the V segment lost 3 bases, leaving 11 bases of the junction unmatched. Germline V gene sequence: CDR1 SGHRS, CDR2 YFSETQ. The CDR3 is 16 residues long. Using reference TRBV5-1 and TRBJ1-3 for the parts outside the CDR3, the full variable domain is KAGVTQTPRYLIKTRGQQVTLSCSPISGHRSVSWYQQTPGQGLQFLFEYFSETQRNKGNFPGRFSGRQFSNSRSEMNVSTLELGDSALYLCASSSGTGTGWNTIYFGEGSWLTVV.

This chain joins TRBV5-6 and TRBJ2-1; D is uncertain. CDR1 and CDR2 from the germline V gene are SGHDT and YYEEEE. The CDR3 runs to 17 residues. V shed 4 bases and J shed 4 bases, with 21 bases lying between them. The chain's CDR3 is CASSQSRRPQIYNEQFF. In DNA form, the CDR3 reads TGTGCCAGCAGCCAGTCCCGGCGCCCCCAGATTTACAATGAGCAGTTCTTC.

This clone was recorded once. J is TRBJ2-5 and V is TRBV28; the match to TRBD2 covers 10 bases. This CDR3 region has 15 residues. With V trimmed by 2 bases and J by 3 bases, 3 bases remained unmatched. The germline CDR1 and CDR2 sequences are MDHEN and SYDVKM. The chain's CDR3 is CASSLGLAGEETQYF. CDR3 sequence (DNA): TGTGCCAGCAGTTTAGGGCTAGCGGGGGAAGAGACCCAGTACTTC.

The chain is built from TRBV20-1 and TRBJ2-3; either TRBD1 or TRBD2 may fit D (5 bases each). CDR1 and CDR2 from the germline V gene are DFQATT and SNEGSKA (reference sequence). The CDR3 sequence is 11 residues long. The CDR3 nucleotides are TGCAGCACCTGGGGCCGGGGTACGCAGTATTTT. Its translation is CSTWGRGTQYF.

V gene TRBV19 combines with J gene TRBJ2-1; D remains unclear. This CDR3 has 13 residues. Trimming shortened V by 3 bases and J by 7 bases, and 10 bases separated the two germline ends. CDR1 and CDR2 from the germline V gene are LNHDA and SQIVND (reference sequence). In nucleotides, the CDR3 is TGTGCCAGTAGTATCAGACCCTCTAATGAGCAGTTCTTC. This encodes CASSIRPSNEQFF.

A few counts support this clone. The chain uses TRBV15 and TRBJ1-4; 7 bases agree with TRBD1. The germline gives CDR1 LNHNV, CDR2 YYDKDF (reference sequence). V trimming: 5 bases; J trimming: 1 base; junction bases outside the gene matches: 7. This CDR3 is 16 amino acids long. CDR3 sequence: CATSRYRGVTNEKLFF. CDR3 in DNA: TGTGCCACCAGCCGGTACAGGGGTGTAACTAATGAAAAACTGTTTTTT.